The T cell receptor (beta chain) under discussion was sequenced for a study of shared clonotypes between healthy human individuals. Note on this clone: What it binds is not known.

Points from the study as a whole: Clonotypes shared by all four donors outscored non-shared clonotypes in generation probability.

V was clipped by 3 bases and J by 7 bases; unmatched bases: 17. CDR3 length: 18 amino acids. Looked up from germline, CDR1 is ENHRY and CDR2 is SYGVKD. Clones were sequenced by immunoSEQ multiplex PCR, and TCRdb holds only the in-frame ones, with some missing. The sample has about 1.1 million clones; about 80% are singletons. This chain links TRBV10-3 with TRBJ2-1, with 8 bases fitting TRBD2. The sequencing input was memory CD4+ T cells from PBMCs. Subset of the sample: CD45RA-negative fraction. The clonotype was recovered from a man aged 18-30 years in good health. Some clones in this sample may be carry-over from other donors' samples. The CDR3 region has the DNA TGTGCCATCAGTGAATTTAGTCGGGAGGGCCCCGTAGGTAATGAGCAGTTCTTC. Translation gives CAISEFSREGPVGNEQFF.